The 32 T cell receptor beta chains below all came from one sample that was sequenced in a study of T-cell reconstitution after alpha-beta-depleted transplantation in children. The authors prepared the TCRbeta library with unique molecular identifiers. Via MiXCR, TCRdb re-called the PCR reads, giving one row per CDR3 protein. The sample has 6,400 or so distinct CDR3 sequences; about a sixth are singletons. The sample in question was PBMCs, obtained before TCRalphabeta/CD19-depleted stem cell transplant. These receptor sequences come from a boy under 10 years old with acute lymphoblastic leukemia, due to receive a stem cell transplant.

This clonotype occurred many times. The rearrangement joins TRBV18 to TRBJ1-5, with D perhaps TRBD1 (6 bases). CDR1 is KGHSH and CDR2 is LQKENI in the germline V gene. Between the trimmed V and J ends, which lost 2 bases and 6 bases, there was a span of 14 bases. There are 15 residues in the CDR3. This CDR3 reads CASSPKAGEGQPQHF. CDR3 bases: TGTGCCAGCTCACCAAAGGCAGGGGAGGGTCAGCCCCAGCATTTT.

This clonotype is labeled medium-sized. This rearrangement joins TRBV7-2 to TRBJ2-1; possibly TRBD2 for D (5 bases). With 3 bases removed from V and 6 bases from J, the gap between germline ends came to 6 bases. The CDR3 consists of 12 residues. Germline CDR1 SGHTA, CDR2 FQGNSA. The CDR3 region has the DNA TGTGCCAGCAGCTTCCGGGGCAATGAGCAGTTCTTC. Translated: CASSFRGNEQFF.

As to this clonotype: The limits of the CDR3 on the DNA are not certain, so only TCRdb's listed CDR3 is given. V gene TRBV18 combines with J gene TRBJ2-2. The CDR3 spans 15 residues, counting both ends. The V gene's germline CDR1 is KGHSH and CDR2 LQKENI. The CDR3 protein is CASHSSGGAGELFFF.

This clonotype is judged medium-sized (0.01 to 0.1%). The genes are TRBV5-1 and TRBJ1-1; 7 nucleotides line up with TRBD1. Germline V gene lookup returns CDR1 SGHRS and CDR2 YFSETQ. V was clipped by 0 bases and J by 5 bases; unmatched bases: 4. This CDR3 region has 14 residues. The CDR3 region has the DNA TGCGCCAGCAGCTTGGTGGCAGGGGGGACTGAAGCTTTCTTT. It specifies CASSLVAGGTEAFF.

This clonotype has just one count. The chain uses TRBV6-5 and TRBJ1-1; D possibly corresponds to TRBD1 (6 bases). V was clipped by 2 bases and J by 1 base, with 17 bases between them. Germline V gene sequence: CDR1 MNHEY, CDR2 SVGAGI. This CDR3 is built from 17 residues. The CDR3 sequence: CASSYQGQLPGNTEAFF. The DNA of the CDR3 is TGTGCCAGCAGTTACCAAGGACAGCTTCCCGGGAACACTGAAGCTTTCTTT.

This clonotype rates as medium-sized. The V and J genes are TRBV7-6 and TRBJ1-5; D is unresolved. The length of the CDR3 is 14 residues. Germline CDR1 and CDR2: SGHVS and FNYEAQ. Trimming removed 0 bases from V and 6 bases from J, with 9 bases in between. The CDR3 region is CASSLATGSQPQHF. The CDR3 DNA reads TGTGCCAGCAGCTTAGCGACGGGATCTCAGCCCCAGCATTTT.

By sample share, this clonotype is medium-sized. The chain uses TRBV11-2 and TRBJ2-7; weak D call: TRBD2 (6 bases). From germline, CDR1 is SGHAT and CDR2 FQNNGV. V lost 0 bases, J lost 2 bases, and 11 bases lay in between. This CDR3 spans 15 amino acids. Here the CDR3 DNA reads TGTGCCAGCAGCTTAGATCTATGGACTACCTACGAGCAGTACTTC. Translated, it gives CASSLDLWTTYEQYF.

This clonotype is medium-sized in the sample. The V gene is TRBV6-2 or TRBV6-3, the J gene TRBJ2-1, with TRBD1 as a possible D gene (5 bases). The V end lost 4 bases, the J end lost 9 bases, and 7 bases lay between the germline ends. The CDR3 is made up of 11 amino acids. The germline V gene encodes CDR1 MNHEY and CDR2 SVGEGT. This CDR3 is CASSFQGEQFF. CDR3 DNA: TGTGCCAGCAGTTTCCAGGGTGAGCAGTTCTTC.

This clonotype is medium-sized (0.01 to 0.1%) by share. The chain couples TRBV5-4 to TRBJ2-3; TRBD1 matches 10 bases. With 4 bases clipped from V and 2 bases from J, the junction kept 10 bases outside the gene matches. The CDR3 spans 17 residues. Looked up from germline, CDR1 is SGHNT and CDR2 is YYREEE (reference sequence). The CDR3 DNA reads TGTGCCAGCAGCGGGACAGGGGAAGAAGTTGCCACAGATACGCAGTATTTT. This translates into CASSGTGEEVATDTQYF.

Judged by abundance, this clonotype is medium-sized (0.01 to 0.1%). The chain recombines TRBV9 with TRBJ2-5; 8 nucleotides line up with TRBD1. The CDR3 length is 15 residues. J gave up 4 bases and V 3 bases, and 8 bases lay outside the gene matches. CDR1 is SGDLS, CDR2 YYNGEE, per germline. The CDR3 loop is CASSEGRGRRETQYF. For the CDR3, the DNA is TGTGCCAGCAGCGAGGGCAGGGGGCGGCGAGAGACCCAGTACTTC. The whole variable domain, filled in from reference TRBV9 and TRBJ2-5, reads DSGVTQTPKHLITATGQRVTLRCSPRSGDLSVYWYQQSLDQGLQFLIQYYNGEERAKGNILERFSAQQFPDLHSELNLSSLELGDSALYFCASSEGRGRRETQYFGPGTRLLVL.

This clonotype was counted many times. V is TRBV10-3 and J is TRBJ2-2, with 8 positions matching TRBD1. The J segment lost 3 bases and the V segment lost 4 bases, leaving 1 base of the junction unmatched. The germline CDR1 and CDR2 sequences are ENHRY and SYGVKD. The CDR3 totals 14 residues. In nucleotides, the CDR3 is TGTGCCATCAGTGGGACAGGGTACACCGGGGAGCTGTTTTTT. Translating gives CAISGTGYTGELFF.

This clonotype ranks as medium-sized (0.01 to 0.1%). V and J are TRBV20-1 and TRBJ1-1; 11 bases fit TRBD1. Per germline, CDR1 DFQATT and CDR2 SNEGSKA (reference sequence). V gave up 6 bases and J gave up 5 bases; unmatched junction bases: 5. The CDR3 loop spans 13 amino acids. The CDR3 sequence is CSAPGQGATEAFF. In DNA form, the CDR3 reads TGCAGTGCCCCTGGACAGGGGGCAACTGAAGCTTTCTTT.

The J gene is TRBJ2-5, the V gene TRBV15, with 9 nucleotides matching TRBD1. In germline, CDR1 is LNHNV, CDR2 YYDKDF (reference sequence). The length of the CDR3 is 15 residues. V shed 1 base and J 4 bases; nucleotides not matched to a gene: 4. For the CDR3, the DNA is TGTGCCACCAGCAGAGGCCGGGACAGGGTAGAGACCCAGTACTTC. As protein: CATSRGRDRVETQYF.

This clonotype was seen ten or more times. The J gene is TRBJ1-3, the V gene TRBV7-2; no clear D gene. V lost 1 base, J lost 1 base, and 8 bases lay in between. This CDR3 spans 15 amino acids. Germline V gene sequence: CDR1 SGHTA, CDR2 FQGNSA. CDR3 sequence: CASSLDRTSGNTIYF. The CDR3 nucleotides read TGTGCCAGCAGCTTAGATCGAACTTCTGGAAACACCATATATTTT.

This clonotype is medium-sized by share. This chain joins TRBV9 and TRBJ2-3; D is perhaps TRBD1 (5 bases). V was pared by 3 bases and J by 0 bases, with 8 bases between. CDR3 length equals 14 residues. Germline V CDR1 and CDR2: SGDLS, YYNGEE. The CDR3 loop is CASSAGISTDTQYF. The CDR3 DNA is TGTGCCAGCAGCGCAGGGATTAGCACAGATACGCAGTATTTT.

By sample fraction, this clonotype is medium-sized. The CDR3 region is CASSVGGFGGYTF. CDR3 sequence (DNA): TGTGCCAGCAGCGTAGGGGGGTTTGGAGGCTACACCTTC. V usage is TRBV9 and J usage is TRBJ1-2, with TRBD1 as a possible D gene (5 bases). There are 13 residues in the CDR3. The V end lost 0 bases, the J end lost 8 bases, and 11 bases lay between the germline ends. CDR1 is SGDLS and CDR2 is YYNGEE in the germline V gene.

By proportion, this clonotype is medium-sized. This sequence joins TRBV27 and TRBJ2-1; D is possibly TRBD1 or TRBD2 (6 bases each). The CDR3 contains 12 residues. V was shortened by 10 bases and J by 6 bases, with 13 bases between the two germline ends. From germline, CDR1 is MNHEY and CDR2 SMNVEV (reference sequence). The CDR3 DNA sequence: TGTGCCACCTGGGGGGCTCGCAATGAGCAGTTCTTC. Translation: CATWGARNEQFF.

This clonotype is deemed medium-sized. The J gene is TRBJ2-7, the V gene TRBV7-2; 7 bases are a match to TRBD2. From germline, CDR1 is SGHTA and CDR2 FQGNSA. V lost 6 bases, J lost 4 bases, and 6 bases stayed unmatched. CDR3 size: 13 residues. The CDR3 sequence is CASSTYSGYEQYF. The CDR3 DNA reads as TGTGCCAGCAGTACCTATAGCGGGTACGAGCAGTACTTC.

V gene TRBV7-8 combines with J gene TRBJ2-1, with D uncertain. The V end was cut by 0 bases, the J end by 9 bases, with 9 bases between. The CDR3 is made up of 13 amino acids. The germline CDR1 and CDR2 sequences are SGHVS and FQNEAQ. In nucleotides, the CDR3 is TGTGCCAGCAGCTTAGCTGGCCCAGGTGAGCAGTTCTTC. Translation gives CASSLAGPGEQFF.

In its sample, this clonotype is medium-sized. The rearrangement joins TRBV6-5 to TRBJ2-5; 10 bases are a match to TRBD1. CDR1 is MNHEY and CDR2 is SVGAGI in the germline V gene. V gave up 6 bases and J gave up 5 bases; unmatched junction bases: 3. The CDR3 has 13 residues. The CDR3 DNA reads as TGTGCCAGCAGGACAGGGGGCATCGAGACCCAGTACTTC. Protein sequence: CASRTGGIETQYF.

This clonotype ranks as medium-sized. The chain is built from TRBV20-1 and TRBJ2-3; 7 nucleotides line up with TRBD1. The CDR3 spans 15 residues. The germline V gene has CDR1 DFQATT and CDR2 SNEGSKA (reference sequence). V was pared by 4 bases and J by 1 base, with 8 bases of the junction left unmatched. In DNA form, the CDR3 reads TGCAGTGCTACCCGCACGACAGGGCGCACAGATACGCAGTATTTT. Translation gives CSATRTTGRTDTQYF.

In this sample, this clonotype turned up many times. This chain uses TRBV2 with TRBJ2-7, with 10 positions matching TRBD1. This CDR3 is built from 17 residues. Germline V CDR1 and CDR2: SNHLY, FYNNEI. Trimming removed 7 bases from V and 2 bases from J; junction bases left unmatched: 14. CDR3 DNA sequence: TGTGCCAGCAATCAACTACCGGGACAGGGGTTTACCTACGAGCAGTACTTC. Translation gives CASNQLPGQGFTYEQYF.

By sample fraction, this clonotype is medium-sized. The rearrangement links TRBV5-1 to TRBJ1-5, with TRBD1 matching 10 bases. The CDR3 length is 16 residues. Germline CDR1 and CDR2: SGHRS and YFSETQ. Trimming at V came to 1 base and at J to 6 bases, leaving 7 bases not matched to a gene. In DNA form, the CDR3 reads TGCGCCAGCAGCTTGTCAGGACAGGGGGTCGGTCAGCCCCAGCATTTT. It yields the protein CASSLSGQGVGQPQHF.

By frequency in the sample, this clonotype is medium-sized. The V and J genes are TRBV15 and TRBJ1-2; D is ambiguous. The ends were cut back, 0 bases at V and 14 bases at J, with 13 bases in the middle. This CDR3 has 12 amino acids. CDR1 and CDR2 from the germline V gene are LNHNV and YYDKDF (reference sequence). The CDR3 coding sequence is TGTGCCACCAGCAGAGATTGGAGGGAGTTTACCTTC. Translating gives CATSRDWREFTF.

Sample share makes this clonotype medium-sized. The gene calls are TRBV18 and TRBJ2-5, with D uncertain. Germline V gene data show CDR1 as KGHSH and CDR2 as LQKENI. The CDR3 length is 13 residues. V was shortened by 3 bases and J by 4 bases, with 9 bases between the two germline ends. The DNA of the CDR3 is TGTGCCAGCTCACCCTTAGGCGGAGAGACCCAGTACTTC. It yields the protein CASSPLGGETQYF.

This clonotype was detected ten times or more. This chain connects TRBV20-1 to TRBJ2-1; either TRBD1 or TRBD2 may supply D (6 bases each). Trimming shortened V by 6 bases and J by 7 bases, and 19 bases separated the two germline ends. The CDR3 has 14 amino acids. Germline lookup yields CDR1 DFQATT and CDR2 SNEGSKA (reference sequence). The CDR3 protein is CSAKGGLPRNEQFF. The DNA of the CDR3 is TGCAGTGCCAAGGGGGGCCTACCTAGGAATGAGCAGTTCTTC.

In its sample, this clonotype is medium-sized (0.01 to 0.1%). V and J are TRBV9 and TRBJ2-2; possible D gene TRBD2, 6 bases. With 0 bases removed from V and 0 bases from J, the gap between germline ends came to 9 bases. The CDR3 is made up of 16 amino acids. The germline gives CDR1 SGDLS, CDR2 YYNGEE. The CDR3 DNA reads TGTGCCAGCAGCGTAGCCGGGGGTTCGAACACCGGGGAGCTGTTTTTT. It encodes CASSVAGGSNTGELFF.

The rearrangement links TRBV6-1 to TRBJ1-2, with D tentatively TRBD1 (6 bases). Germline CDR1 reads MNHNS; CDR2 reads SASEGT. The germline V and J ends were trimmed by 6 bases and 0 bases, with 11 bases remaining between them. The CDR3 has 14 amino acids. DNA of the CDR3: TGTGCCAGCAGCACCGGGACAACTAACTATGGCTACACCTTC. This sequence encodes CASSTGTTNYGYTF.

This clonotype showed up many times. The chain has TRBV7-2 and TRBJ2-1; 10 positions match TRBD2. In germline, CDR1 is SGHTA, CDR2 FQGNSA. This CDR3 contains 15 residues. The V segment lost 2 bases and the J segment 9 bases; nucleotides outside the gene matches: 7. In DNA form, the CDR3 reads TGTGCCAGCAGCTTAAGCGGGGGGGCCATGGCTGAGCAGTTCTTC. Its translation is CASSLSGGAMAEQFF.

This clonotype occurred many times. The J gene is TRBJ1-5, the V gene TRBV6-2 or TRBV6-3; D gene ambiguous. The CDR3 totals 15 residues. Between the trimmed V and J ends, which lost 0 bases and 7 bases, there was a span of 13 bases. Per the germline V gene, CDR1 is MNHEY and CDR2 is SVGEGT. The chain's CDR3 is CASSYSSVTTQPQHF. CDR3 DNA sequence: TGTGCCAGCAGTTACTCGAGCGTCACTACGCAGCCCCAGCATTTT.

The V call is TRBV5-1, the J call TRBJ2-1; 8 nucleotides match TRBD2. The V gene end was trimmed by 1 base and the J gene end by 6 bases; junction bases not matched to a gene: 3. Germline CDR1 reads SGHRS; CDR2 reads YFSETQ. The CDR3 sequence is 14 residues long. CDR3 DNA: TGCGCCAGCAGCTTGCGGGGGGGCCTCAATGAGCAGTTCTTC. Amino acid sequence: CASSLRGGLNEQFF.

This clonotype is medium-sized (0.01 to 0.1%) in the sample. The rearrangement uses TRBV12-3 or TRBV12-4 and TRBJ2-5, with D perhaps matching TRBD1 (5 bases). V was cut by 3 bases and J by 5 bases, with 16 bases left in between. The CDR3 has 15 residues. The CDR3 region has the DNA TGTGCCAGCAGTTTGATGCAGGGTTCAAAGGAGACCCAGTACTTC. Amino acids: CASSLMQGSKETQYF.